Included here is one T cell receptor beta chain sequence, with context. These data belong to a study of cytomegalovirus exposure and HLA in healthy donors. The CDR3 is 14 residues long. The V gene lost 4 bases and the J gene lost 4 bases, with 11 bases spanning the gap. Germline V gene sequence: CDR1 SGHVS, CDR2 FQNEAQ. The PCR was carried out with 60 Vbeta primers and 13 Jbeta primers. Here immunoSEQ multiplex PCR was the method, and the copy in TCRdb shows in-frame clones only, minus some. In the table there are tens of thousands of clones, just under 85% of which are singletons. The chain joins TRBV7-8 to TRBJ1-3; D remains unclear. This clonotype originated in a man aged 35 to 55 in good health and CMV-seronegative. Sequenced sample: PBMCs. As DNA, the CDR3 is TGTGCCAGCAGCTGGAATGCGGGGGGAAACACCATATATTTT. Encoded protein: CASSWNAGGNTIYF.